These 10 T cell receptor beta chains came from one sample sequenced in a study of shared clonotypes between healthy human individuals. Profiled with immunoSEQ multiplex PCR; TCRdb holds only in-frame clones, not every one. The table includes roughly 2.5 million clones, roughly nine tenths detected once. The sequenced sample consisted of naive CD4+ T cells sorted from blood. Indicated subset: CD45RA+ positively selected. These receptors all come from a man aged 18 to 35 in good health.

V gene TRBV6-1 combines with J gene TRBJ1-3; perhaps TRBD1 as D (5 bases). V was trimmed by 3 bases and J by 5 bases, leaving 11 bases between them. The germline V gene encodes CDR1 MNHNS and CDR2 SASEGT. The CDR3 is made up of 14 amino acids. The CDR3 here is CASSDGGPRNTIYF. In nucleotides, the CDR3 is TGTGCCAGCAGTGATGGGGGTCCCAGAAACACCATATATTTT.

As to this clone: The sample holds other DNA sequences that translate to the same CDR3. The chain uses TRBV5-1 and TRBJ2-7, with 9 bases that match TRBD1. The V and J ends lost 0 bases and 0 bases, in that order; junction bases with no gene match: 1. CDR3 length equals 15 residues. The germline gives CDR1 SGHRS, CDR2 YFSETQ. In DNA form, the CDR3 reads TGCGCCAGCAGCTTGGCGGGACAGGGCTCCTACGAGCAGTACTTC. This sequence encodes CASSLAGQGSYEQYF.

V and J are TRBV18 and TRBJ1-2; no clear D. The length of the CDR3 is 14 residues. V was pared by 0 bases and J by 5 bases, with 10 bases between. The germline V gene has CDR1 KGHSH and CDR2 LQKENI. The CDR3 DNA is TGTGCCAGCTCACCACCGAACACACCTTATGGCTACACCTTC. Its protein is CASSPPNTPYGYTF.

This clone has only one observation. The chain uses TRBV5-1 and TRBJ2-1; 8 bases are shared with TRBD2. Per germline, CDR1 SGHRS and CDR2 YFSETQ. Germline trimming cut 0 bases from V and 2 bases from J; bases unmatched to any gene: 4. The CDR3 has 16 amino acids. CDR3 DNA sequence: TGCGCCAGCAGCTTGGAGGGGCGGGGGGCCTACAATGAGCAGTTCTTC. Translated, it gives CASSLEGRGAYNEQFF.

This chain uses TRBV4-3 with TRBJ2-1; 8 bases are shared with TRBD2. Germline values: CDR1 LGHNA, CDR2 YSLEER. V was pared by 5 bases and J by 4 bases, with 7 bases of the junction left unmatched. The CDR3 spans 15 residues. The CDR3 region is CASSTIAGLYNEQFF. CDR3 DNA: TGCGCCAGCAGCACGATAGCGGGGCTATACAATGAGCAGTTCTTC.

V and J are TRBV10-3 and TRBJ1-1; the match to TRBD1 covers 7 bases. V lost 2 bases to trimming and J lost 4 bases; unmatched junction nucleotides: 7. Germline assignment: CDR1 ENHRY and CDR2 SYGVKD. This CDR3 comprises 15 residues. DNA for the CDR3: TGTGCCATCAGTGAGACGGAGGGGGCGATCACTGAAGCTTTCTTT. As protein: CAISETEGAITEAFF.

V is TRBV29-1 and J is TRBJ2-1; D unclear. The CDR3 covers 14 residues. V was pared by 1 base and J by 9 bases, with 16 bases between. Germline CDR1 is SQVTM and CDR2 is ANQGSEA. Written as DNA, the CDR3 is TGCAGCGTTGAAGGCCTTATGACTGGTGGTGAGCAGTTCTTC. Amino acids: CSVEGLMTGGEQFF.

The chain joins TRBV6-1 to TRBJ2-2; 8 nucleotides line up with TRBD2. The V and J ends lost 7 bases and 2 bases, in that order; junction bases with no gene match: 6. CDR1 and CDR2 from the germline V gene are MNHNS and SASEGT. CDR3 size: 15 residues. The CDR3 region is CASTGGGPNTGELFF. CDR3 DNA sequence: TGTGCCAGCACCGGGGGGGGACCAAACACCGGGGAGCTGTTTTTT.

This clone came up once. The gene calls are TRBV7-2 and TRBJ2-1, with 9 bases matching TRBD2. This CDR3 spans 15 amino acids. CDR1 and CDR2 (germline): SGHTA, FQGNSA. After removal of 7 bases from V and 4 bases from J, the junction contained 8 bases not matched to a gene. CDR3 nucleotides: TGTGCCAGCATGACTAGCGGTTCAAAATACAATGAGCAGTTCTTC. Its translation: CASMTSGSKYNEQFF.

The chain uses TRBV5-8 and TRBJ2-3; D might be TRBD2 (6 bases). The CDR3 has 16 residues. The V and J ends lost 4 bases and 4 bases respectively, with 19 bases between them. Germline V CDR1 and CDR2: SGHTS, YDEGEE. CDR3 sequence: CASSREGTSLADTQYF. The CDR3 nucleotides are TGTGCCAGCAGCCGGGAAGGGACTTCTCTGGCAGATACGCAGTATTTT.